This T cell receptor beta chain was captured in a study of cytomegalovirus exposure and HLA in healthy donors. Turning to the study itself: Most donors, about 82% of a few hundred genotyped, fell in the Caucasian-associated ancestry cluster. Study-level points and caveats: In an earlier analysis, productive rearrangement rates for most beta V segments clustered near 87% or 30%. In a later analysis, parvovirus B19, influenza, CMV and Epstein-Barr virus appeared linked to several top co-occurrence clusters.

Germline lookup yields CDR1 SGHDT and CDR2 YYEEEE. Trimming left V 1 base short and J 1 base short, with 8 bases between. The CDR3 extends over 14 amino acids. In the PCR, 60 Vbeta and 13 Jbeta primers were used. Sequencing was performed with immunoSEQ multiplex PCR; in TCRdb, only in-frame clones are kept and a portion is missing. The table has a few hundred thousand clones, about 75% seen once; the top ten hold 1.8%. On this clone: Its cognate antigen is unknown.

This receptor was taken from a woman aged 25 to 39 in good health and CMV-seronegative. Sequenced sample: PBMCs. J is TRBJ1-1 and V is TRBV5-6; unclear D gene. The CDR3: CASSLSYPNTEAFF. In nucleotides, the CDR3 is TGTGCCAGCAGCTTGAGCTACCCGAACACTGAAGCTTTCTTT.